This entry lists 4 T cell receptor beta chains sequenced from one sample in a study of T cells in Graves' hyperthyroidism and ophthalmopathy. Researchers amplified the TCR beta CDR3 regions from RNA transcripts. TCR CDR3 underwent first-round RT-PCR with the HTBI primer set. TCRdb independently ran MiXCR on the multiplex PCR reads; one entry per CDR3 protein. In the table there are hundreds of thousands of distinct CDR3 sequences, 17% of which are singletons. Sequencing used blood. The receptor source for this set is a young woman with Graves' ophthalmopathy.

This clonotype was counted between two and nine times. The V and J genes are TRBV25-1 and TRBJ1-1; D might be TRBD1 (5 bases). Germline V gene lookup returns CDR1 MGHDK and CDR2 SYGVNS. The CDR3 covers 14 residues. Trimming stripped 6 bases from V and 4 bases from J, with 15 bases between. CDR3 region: CASSHISGGTEAFF. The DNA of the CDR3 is TGTGCCAGCAGCCATATTTCCGGGGGCACTGAAGCTTTCTTT.

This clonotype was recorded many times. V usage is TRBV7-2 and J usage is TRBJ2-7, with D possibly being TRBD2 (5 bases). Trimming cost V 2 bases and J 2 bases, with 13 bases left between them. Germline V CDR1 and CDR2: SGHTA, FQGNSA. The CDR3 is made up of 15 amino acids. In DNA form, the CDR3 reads TGTGCCAGCAGCTTAATGACCGAGGGCCCCTACGAGCAGTACTTC. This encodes CASSLMTEGPYEQYF.

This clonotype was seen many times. The CDR3 coding sequence is TGTGCCAGCAGCCCGGGACAGCTGGGGGGCTACACCTTC. Its protein is CASSPGQLGGYTF. The gene calls are TRBV7-2 and TRBJ1-2, with TRBD1 matching 7 bases. The germline V gene has CDR1 SGHTA and CDR2 FQGNSA. V lost 5 bases and J lost 8; bases outside the gene matches: 8. The CDR3 sequence is 13 residues long.

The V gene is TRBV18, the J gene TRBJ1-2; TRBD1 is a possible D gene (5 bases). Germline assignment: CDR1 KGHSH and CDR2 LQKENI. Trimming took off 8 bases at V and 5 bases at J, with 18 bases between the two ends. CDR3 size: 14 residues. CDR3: CASARTGTDYGYTF. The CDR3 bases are TGTGCCAGCGCGCGGACGGGGACGGATTATGGCTACACCTTC.